The clone carrying this T cell receptor (beta chain) was seen a few times. The antigen is not known. This sample is drawn from a study of T-cell memory formation after mild COVID-19. The wider study: TCR clusters were mostly donor specific.

The V and J ends lost 5 bases and 3 bases, in that order; junction bases with no gene match: 6. The CDR3 loop spans 15 amino acids. From the 5' RACE reads, TCRdb called clonotypes with MiXCR, one entry per CDR3 protein. The sample lists over 350,000 distinct CDR3 sequences, more than 20% occurring once. General observations from the study: Researchers found some responding clones in pre-infection memory, a sign that cross-reactive memory joined. Among clones contracting day 15 to 85, CD4/CD8 was balanced, whereas later expanders leaned CD4+.

The receptor was derived from an adult woman who had mild COVID-19 (a few samples of this study predate the infection). Cell type and time point are not known. The J gene is TRBJ2-1, the V gene TRBV12-3 or TRBV12-4; 8 positions agree with TRBD1. The source material was PBMCs or a T cell subset sorted from them (not recorded which). The CDR3 DNA follows: TGTGCCAGCAGTCCGGACAGGGCGATCTACAATGAGCAGTTCTTC. It specifies CASSPDRAIYNEQFF.